This T cell receptor (beta chain) was sequenced in a study of beta chain features in type 1 diabetes. To note about this clone: The antigen is undetermined.

Findings and limits, study-wide: Shorter TCRB CDR3s, moderately but significantly so, marked every one of the four CD4+ subsets in Type 1 diabetes patients. There were fewer insertions and more deletions at the VDJ junctions of type 1 diabetes patients.

The whole isolated RNA underwent reverse transcription, so sequencing captured expressed TCRB transcripts. Data came from immunoSEQ multiplex PCR; TCRdb stores just in-frame clones and leaves some out. The sample consists of a few hundred thousand clones, around 24% of them appearing once. Germline V CDR1 and CDR2: SGDLS, YYNGEE. V lost 4 bases and J 4 bases, leaving 5 bases between the germline ends. The length of the CDR3 is 11 residues. The chain uses TRBV9 and TRBJ1-1; D ambiguous. The clonotype was recovered from a woman aged 25 to 39 with type 1 diabetes. Material for sequencing was naive CD4+ T cells from blood. CDR3 sequence: CASSRVTEAFF. DNA for the CDR3: TGTGCCAGCAGCCGGGTCACTGAAGCTTTCTTT.